The source of this T cell receptor beta chain is a study of blood T cell repertoires in COVID-19. About the research overall: From the United States, Italy and Spain came samples of acute and convalescent COVID-19. Nucleic acid was either cDNA or gDNA, and it came from T cells, B-cell-depleted T cells, or PBMCs.

In the study's own analysis: The assay estimated nucleated cells by amplifying reference gene primers. TCRdb's table, derived via immunoSEQ multiplex PCR, lists solely in-frame clones and lacks some. V, J and clone size derive from that table, while D and trimming were established from the DNA sequence. This table holds tens of thousands of clones, 80% to 90% found once. Per germline, CDR1 LGHDT and CDR2 YNNKEL (reference sequence). CDR3 length: 17 amino acids. Germline trimming cut 0 bases from V and 1 base from J; bases unmatched to any gene: 6. The rearrangement links TRBV3-1 (or the pseudogene TRBV3-2) to TRBJ2-1; 7 positions match TRBD2. The sequenced sample was peripheral blood. The sequence came from a woman older than 75 with acute or convalescent COVID-19. This CDR3 is CASSQDMASGSYNEQFF. The CDR3 DNA reads TGTGCCAGCAGCCAAGATATGGCTAGCGGATCCTACAATGAGCAGTTCTTC.